A selection of T cell receptor beta chains follows, all from one sample in a study of cytotoxic CD8 clonotypes in ibrutinib-treated CLL. The table came from immunoSEQ multiplex PCR; TCRdb's copy has only in-frame clones and leaves some out. The table lists about 70,000 clones, around nine tenths of them singletons. Sample: PBMCs, taken after 12 months of ibrutinib treatment. The source is a human donor with chronic lymphocytic leukemia. Both conserved end residues are part of each CDR3. Each record gives: D gene, J gene, V gene, clone size, CDR3 DNA, CDR3 protein. The D gene is left open where the match is weak. Clone size, where shown, is once, few, many, or a class for clones that have expanded.

TRBD1,TRBJ2-1,TRBV7-9,-,TGTGCCAGCAGCGACCGGGACAGGATTTACAATGAGCAGTTCTTC,CASSDRDRIYNEQFF
TRBD1,TRBJ1-4,TRBV10-3,-,TGTGCCATCCGTGCAGGGGGCGATGAAAAACTGTTTTTT,CAIRAGGDEKLFF
-,TRBJ2-7,TRBV28,once,TGTGCCAGCAGTTTATTCTCGGTCTACGAGCAGTACTTC,CASSLFSVYEQYF
-,TRBJ1-1,TRBV28,-,TGTGCCAGCAGTCCGAGGTGGGGGCCCACTGAAGCTTTCTTT,CASSPRWGPTEAFF
TRBD1,TRBJ1-4,TRBV7-6,-,TGTGCCAGCAGCTCAATGGACAGGATGAATGAAAAACTGTTTTTT,CASSSMDRMNEKLFF
TRBD1,TRBJ1-2,TRBV29-1,-,TGCAGCGCCTATCTTGGACAGGGGTCTGGCTACACCTTC,CSAYLGQGSGYTF
-,TRBJ1-1,TRBV28,once,TGTGCCAGCAGTTCCTTTGTCACTGAAGCTTTCTTT,CASSSFVTEAFF
-,TRBJ2-2,TRBV10-1,-,TGCGCCACCAGAATACTCCAGAACACCGGGGAGCTGTTTTTT,CATRILQNTGELFF
-,TRBJ1-5,TRBV27,-,TGTGTCAGCAGTCCTTGGGGGGGGGATCAGCCCCAGCATTTT,CVSSPWGGDQPQHF
-,TRBJ2-3,TRBV10-3,-,TGTGCCATCAGCGGGACACCCAGCACAGATACGCAGTATTTT,CAISGTPSTDTQYF
TRBD2,TRBJ2-7,TRBV11-2,-,TGTGCCAGCAGGGGGGGACTACCTTCCTACGAGCAGTACTTC,CASRGGLPSYEQYF
TRBD1,TRBJ2-7,TRBV5-4,-,TGTGCCAGCAGCTTGGTAGGGGGCGAGACATCCTACGAGCAGTACTTC,CASSLVGGETSYEQYF
TRBD2,TRBJ2-5,TRBV7-3,-,TGTGCCAGCAGCTTTGACGGGAGGCAGACCCAGTACTTC,CASSFDGRQTQYF
-,TRBJ2-7,TRBV28,once,TGTGCCAGCAGTTCTAGGTTCGAGAACTCCTACGAGCAGTACTTC,CASSSRFENSYEQYF
-,TRBJ2-2,TRBV7-3,few,TGTGCCAGCAGGCCGTCCTTAGCTGGAGGGGAGCTGTTTTTT,CASRPSLAGGELFF
-,TRBJ1-3,TRBV7-3,-,TGTGCCAGCAGCTTAAACAGGGCTGGAAACACCATATATTTT,CASSLNRAGNTIYF
-,TRBJ1-1,TRBV9,-,TGTGCCAGCAGCGTAGTTAGGACCACTGAAGCTTTCTTT,CASSVVRTTEAFF
-,TRBJ1-1,TRBV19,once,TGTGCCAGTAGGAACAGGGCCTCCGGATCTGAAGCTTTCTTT,CASRNRASGSEAFF
-,TRBJ1-5,TRBV15,once,TGTGCCACCAGCAGAGGAAGAGACAGCAATCAGCCCCAGCATTTT,CATSRGRDSNQPQHF
TRBD1,TRBJ2-7,TRBV7-3,-,TGTGCCAGCAGCTTAAGGGCGCCGATCTCGAGACAGGGGCCCTACGAGCAGTACTTC,CASSLRAPISRQGPYEQYF
TRBD1,TRBJ1-4,TRBV7-8,-,TGTGCCAGCAGCTCCGGGGACAGGGGCCTTTTTGTACCAGAAAAACTGTTTTTT,CASSSGDRGLFVPEKLFF
-,TRBJ1-1,TRBV4-1,-,TGCGCCAGCAGCCAAGAACCAGTGATCACTGAAGCTTTCTTT,CASSQEPVITEAFF